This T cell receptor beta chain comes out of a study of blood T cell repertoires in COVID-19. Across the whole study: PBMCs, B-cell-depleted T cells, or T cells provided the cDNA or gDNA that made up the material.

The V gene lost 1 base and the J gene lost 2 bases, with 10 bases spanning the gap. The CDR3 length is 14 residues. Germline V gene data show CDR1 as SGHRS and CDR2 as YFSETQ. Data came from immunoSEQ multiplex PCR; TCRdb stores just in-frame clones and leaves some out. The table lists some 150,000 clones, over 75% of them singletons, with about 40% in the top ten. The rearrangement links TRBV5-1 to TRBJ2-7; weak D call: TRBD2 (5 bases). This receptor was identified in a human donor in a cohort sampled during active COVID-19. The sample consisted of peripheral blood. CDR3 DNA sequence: TGCGCCAGCAGCTTGTTTGCGGGCACCTACGAGCAGTACTTC. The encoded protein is CASSLFAGTYEQYF. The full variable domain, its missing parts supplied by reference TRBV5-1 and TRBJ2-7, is KAGVTQTPRYLIKTRGQQVTLSCSPISGHRSVSWYQQTPGQGLQFLFEYFSETQRNKGNFPGRFSGRQFSNSRSEMNVSTLELGDSALYLCASSLFAGTYEQYFGPGTRLTVT.